Listed below are T cell receptor beta chains from one sample, sequenced in a study of CD8 T cells in ankylosing spondylitis. TCRdb fed the 5' RACE reads into MiXCR, producing one record per CDR3 protein. The sample consists of about 340,000 distinct CDR3 sequences, 6.5% to 10% of them appearing once. The sample was blood, either unsorted or a sorted T cell fraction (not recorded which). The source of these receptors is a male donor with ankylosing spondylitis. CDR3s include the opening cysteine and the closing phenylalanine or tryptophan. D genes are given only for firm matches. Size is stated for part of the rows, as once, few or many counts, or as a class when the clone is expanded.

J | D | size | V | DNA | CDR3
TRBJ2-1 | TRBD2 | few | TRBV12-3/TRBV12-4 | TGTGCCAGCAGCAACAGCGGGAGCTATCAGTTCTTC | CASSNSGSYQFF
TRBJ1-1 | - | - | TRBV12-3/TRBV12-4 | TGTGCCAGCAGTAATACAGGGCGGACTGAAGCTTTCTTT | CASSNTGRTEAFF
TRBJ1-5 | - | - | TRBV6-5 | TGTGCCAGCAGTTACTCGAGCGGAGCTAGCAATCAGCCCCAGCATTTT | CASSYSSGASNQPQHF
TRBJ2-2 | - | few | TRBV7-2 | TGTGCCAGCAGCCGCACTGGTGCAGTGGTCCCCGGGGAGCTGTTTTTT | CASSRTGAVVPGELFF
TRBJ2-2 | - | - | TRBV20-1 | TGCAGTGCTAGAAAAGCGGACACGAACACCGGGGAGCTGTTTTTT | CSARKADTNTGELFF
TRBJ2-3 | - | many | TRBV12-3/TRBV12-4 | TGTGCCAGCAGTTTAGCGCTAAGGGGGAGTTCAGATACGCAGTATTTT | CASSLALRGSSDTQYF
TRBJ2-7 | TRBD1 | many | TRBV6-1 | TGTGCCAGTAACAGGGGCGCCTACGAGCAGTACTTC | CASNRGAYEQYF
TRBJ2-3 | TRBD1 | few | TRBV7-3 | TGTGCCAGCAGTCAGGACAGGGGAATGACAGATACGCAGTATTTT | CASSQDRGMTDTQYF
TRBJ2-1 | - | - | TRBV7-2 | TGTGCCAGCAGCCTCGCTAGCGCCGGTTACAATGAGCAGTTCTTC | CASSLASAGYNEQFF
TRBJ2-7 | - | - | TRBV3-1 | TGTGCCAGCACCCAGCCCCCCGGGTGGGGCAAAAGCTCCTACGAGCAGTACTTC | CASTQPPGWGKSSYEQYF
TRBJ2-7 | TRBD1 | few | TRBV27 | TGTGCCAGCAGAAGGACAGGGGGCGCAAAGGCCGCCCACGAGCAGTACTTC | CASRRTGGAKAAHEQYF
TRBJ2-2 | - | - | TRBV7-6 | TGTGCCAGCAGCTTACTTGGTGGGCTGTCAAGCTTGGGGGAGCTGTTTTTT | CASSLLGGLSSLGELFF
TRBJ2-5 | - | many | TRBV10-3 | TGTGCCATCAGTGATAGCCTTGGGGGGACCCAGTACTTC | CAISDSLGGTQYF
TRBJ2-5 | TRBD1 | few | TRBV12-3/TRBV12-4 | TGTGCCAGCAGCTCCGGGACAGGGGGCGGTAAGGAGACCCAGTACTTC | CASSSGTGGGKETQYF
TRBJ1-1 | - | few | TRBV7-2 | TGTGCCAGCAGCTCGGACGGTCACACTGAAGCTTTCTTT | CASSSDGHTEAFF
TRBJ2-6 | TRBD2 | - | TRBV11-2 | TGTGCCAGCAGCTTAGGGAGCGGGAGGGCTGGTGGGGCCAACGTCCTGACTTTC | CASSLGSGRAGGANVLTF
TRBJ1-2 | TRBD1 | - | TRBV29-1 | TGCAGCGTTGACGACAGGGAAAGGTCGAATGGCTACACCTTC | CSVDDRERSNGYTF
TRBJ2-1 | TRBD1 | many | TRBV29-1 | TGCAGCGTGATTGGTTTAGGAGACAGGGGGCGCATTAAGAATGAGCAGTTCTTC | CSVIGLGDRGRIKNEQFF